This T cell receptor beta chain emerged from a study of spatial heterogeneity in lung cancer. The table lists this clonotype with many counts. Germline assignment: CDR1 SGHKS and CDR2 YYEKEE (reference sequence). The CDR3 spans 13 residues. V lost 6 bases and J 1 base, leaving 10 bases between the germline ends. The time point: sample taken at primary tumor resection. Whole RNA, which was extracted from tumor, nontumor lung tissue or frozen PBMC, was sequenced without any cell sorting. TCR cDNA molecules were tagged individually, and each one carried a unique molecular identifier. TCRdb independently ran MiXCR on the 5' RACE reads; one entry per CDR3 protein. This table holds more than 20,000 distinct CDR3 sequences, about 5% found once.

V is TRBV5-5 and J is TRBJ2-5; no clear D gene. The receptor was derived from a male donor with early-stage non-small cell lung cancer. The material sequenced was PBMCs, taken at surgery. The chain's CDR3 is CASNIWVQETQYF. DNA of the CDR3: TGTGCCAGCAACATATGGGTCCAAGAGACCCAGTACTTC.